The rows below give T cell receptor beta chains drawn from one sample of a study of blood T cell repertoires in COVID-19. Sequencing was performed with immunoSEQ multiplex PCR; in TCRdb, only in-frame clones are kept and a portion is missing. The sample contains 100,000 to 150,000 clones, under 85% of which appear only once. What was sequenced was peripheral blood. These receptors originate from a woman aged 55-69 years with acute or convalescent COVID-19. Both conserved end residues are part of each CDR3. A D gene is named only where the DNA matches it firmly. The size entry is marked missing in some rows and otherwise reads once, few, many or a size class.

>TRBV14|TRBJ1-6|NA|NA
TGTGCCAGCAGCGAAACGGGGGGCCGGTCCCTCCACTTT
CASSETGGRSLHF
>TRBV6-4|TRBJ1-6|TRBD1|once
TGTGCCAGCAGTGCCGGGACAGGGAATTCACCCCTCCACTTT
CASSAGTGNSPLHF
>TRBV10-2|TRBJ1-4|NA|NA
TGCGCCAGCAGTGAGTCGAAGCTGACAAGTGCTAATGAAAAACTGTTTTTT
CASSESKLTSANEKLFF
>TRBV3-1/TRBV3-2|TRBJ1-2|NA|NA
TGTGCCAGCAGCCTGGGGGTAGTCGGGGGAGGCGAAGGCTACACCTTC
CASSLGVVGGGEGYTF
>TRBV19|TRBJ2-3|TRBD1|NA
TGTGCCAGTAGTAGGGGACAGGGAACCACAGATACGCAGTATTTT
CASSRGQGTTDTQYF
>TRBV12-3/TRBV12-4|TRBJ1-2|NA|NA
TGTGCCAGCAGTCCTCCAGGGCAGTATGGCTACACCTTC
CASSPPGQYGYTF
>TRBV5-1|TRBJ1-5|TRBD1|NA
TGCGCCAGCAGCTTGGATGGACAGGGCAATCAGCCCCAGCATTTT
CASSLDGQGNQPQHF
>TRBV6-1|TRBJ1-3|NA|once
TGTGCCAGCAGTGAAGAGGTCAGGACTTTCTCTGGAAACACCATATATTTT
CASSEEVRTFSGNTIYF
>TRBV7-9|TRBJ1-1|NA|NA
TGTGCCAGCGCCCCGTGGTTGGGGGCGAACACTGAAGCTTTCTTT
CASAPWLGANTEAFF
>TRBV27|TRBJ1-5|NA|NA
TGTGCCAGCAGCCGCCTCCCCTTGACAGGCGGGGGACAGCCCCAGCATTTT
CASSRLPLTGGGQPQHF
>TRBV20-1|TRBJ2-7|NA|NA
TGCAGTGCTAGAAGTGGGCACGAGCAGTACTTC
CSARSGHEQYF
>TRBV6-6|TRBJ2-3|NA|once
TGTGCCAGCAGTTACTCCCGGGTTAGCACAGATACGCAGTATTTT
CASSYSRVSTDTQYF
>TRBV10-3|TRBJ2-2|TRBD2|NA
TGTGCCACCGGGACTAGCGGGGGCTTGAACACCGGGGAGCTGTTTTTT
CATGTSGGLNTGELFF
>TRBV6-5|TRBJ1-2|NA|once
TGTGCCAGCAGTTACTCGACGGGGGTCCCAGATGGCTACACCTTC
CASSYSTGVPDGYTF
>TRBV18|TRBJ1-2|NA|NA
TGTGCCAGCTCACCACCGGAGGGCCGATATGGCTACACCTTC
CASSPPEGRYGYTF
>TRBV5-1|TRBJ1-1|NA|NA
TGCGCCAGCAGCCTGACCGGGACTTCGAACACTGAAGCTTTCTTT
CASSLTGTSNTEAFF
>TRBV11-2|TRBJ1-2|NA|NA
TGTGCCAGCAGCTTAGCCCCAGGTGATCCTACTAACTATGGCTACACCTTC
CASSLAPGDPTNYGYTF
>TRBV5-1|TRBJ2-3|TRBD2|NA
TGCGCCAGCAGCCTGAATCTAGCGGGGGGGCGGATGAGGGATACGCAGTATTTT
CASSLNLAGGRMRDTQYF
>TRBV3-1/TRBV3-2|TRBJ1-2|NA|NA
TGTGCCAGCAGCCAAGACAGTACAGCTAACTATGGCTACACCTTC
CASSQDSTANYGYTF
>TRBV19|TRBJ1-2|TRBD1|NA
TGTGCCACAAACCCGACAGGGGACTTAGTTAATGGGAACTATGGCTACACCTTC
CATNPTGDLVNGNYGYTF
>TRBV18|TRBJ2-2|NA|NA
TGTGCCAGCTCACCACGGCCAGGGGGGTCCGGGGAGCTGTTTTTT
CASSPRPGGSGELFF
>TRBV4-1|TRBJ1-5|NA|few
TGCGCCAGCAGCCGAGAACGTAGGACAGAAGATATCCAGCCCCAGCATTTT
CASSRERRTEDIQPQHF
>TRBV3-1/TRBV3-2|TRBJ1-2|NA|NA
TGTGCCAGCAGCCCCTCCACAGGGAATGGCTACACCTTC
CASSPSTGNGYTF
>TRBV20-1|TRBJ2-7|NA|NA
TGCAGTGCCGGACTAAGGCCCGAGCAGTACTTC
CSAGLRPEQYF
>TRBV2|TRBJ2-5|NA|NA
TGTGCCAGCAGTTGGAGACTAGAAGAGACCCAGTACTTC
CASSWRLEETQYF
>TRBV6-6|TRBJ1-4|TRBD1|few
TGTGCCAGCTCCCGGGACAGGGTCACAACTAATGAAAAACTGTTTTTT
CASSRDRVTTNEKLFF
>TRBV4-1|TRBJ1-6|NA|NA
TGCGCCAGCAGCCAAGATCTCGTCGACTATTCACCCCTCCACTTT
CASSQDLVDYSPLHF
>TRBV6-5|TRBJ2-2|NA|NA
TGTGCCAGCCGAGCGAACGACAGGTTTACCGGGGAGCTGTTTTTT
CASRANDRFTGELFF
>TRBV4-1|TRBJ1-4|TRBD1|NA
TGCGCCAGCAGTTTCGACAGGGTTAATGAAAAACTGTTTTTT
CASSFDRVNEKLFF
>TRBV2|TRBJ1-6|NA|once
TGTGCCAGCAGGGAGGGCTCCTATAATTCACCCCTCCACTTT
CASREGSYNSPLHF
>TRBV25-1|TRBJ2-7|NA|NA
TGTGCCAGCAGTGCAGCGAGATTGGATCGCGAGCAGTACTTC
CASSAARLDREQYF
>TRBV18|TRBJ1-1|TRBD1|NA
TGTGCCAGCTCACCACGGGACAGGAACACTGAAGCTTTCTTT
CASSPRDRNTEAFF
>TRBV3-1/TRBV3-2|TRBJ1-5|NA|NA
TGTGCCAGCAGCACCCGGTGGGGCGATCAGCCCCAGCATTTT
CASSTRWGDQPQHF
>TRBV10-3|TRBJ2-5|NA|NA
TGTGCCAACCTCGATGATGAACAGGGTTCGATTCAGACCCAGTACTTC
CANLDDEQGSIQTQYF
>TRBV7-6|TRBJ1-4|TRBD1|NA
TGTGCCAGCAGCTTAGTACGGACAGGCGGTGAAAAACTGTTTTTT
CASSLVRTGGEKLFF
>TRBV7-6|TRBJ2-2|NA|NA
TGTGCCAGCAGCGGGACAAAGGTCCCGAACACCGGGGAGCTGTTTTTT
CASSGTKVPNTGELFF
>TRBV19|TRBJ2-3|TRBD1|NA
TGTGCCAGTAGTATTGGGACAGGGGGGGGAACAGATACGCAGTATTTT
CASSIGTGGGTDTQYF
>TRBV11-2|TRBJ2-2|NA|once
TGTGCCAGCACCCGGGAAAGCTACACCGGGGAGCTGTTTTTT
CASTRESYTGELFF
>TRBV14|TRBJ1-1|NA|NA
TGTGCCAGCAGCCTCCAGACAGGCAACACTGAAGCTTTCTTT
CASSLQTGNTEAFF
>TRBV6-1|TRBJ1-6|NA|NA
TGTGCCAGCAGTGTCCCTCCCGGGTCCTATAATTCACCCCTCCACTTT
CASSVPPGSYNSPLHF
>TRBV10-2|TRBJ2-6|NA|NA
TGCGCCAGCAGTGAGCCGGGGTGGTCTGGGGCCAACGTCCTGACTTTC
CASSEPGWSGANVLTF
>TRBV3-1/TRBV3-2|TRBJ1-1|TRBD1|NA
TGTGCCAGCAGCCCAGGGGGCGGAGGCACTGAAGCTTTCTTT
CASSPGGGGTEAFF
>TRBV3-1/TRBV3-2|TRBJ2-2|NA|few
TGTGCCAGCAGCCAAGGGCAGGTGAACACCGGGGAGCTGTTTTTT
CASSQGQVNTGELFF
>TRBV5-5|TRBJ2-2|NA|few
TGTGCCAGCAGTTCTGGGTGGGGAGGGAACACCGGGGAGCTGTTTTTT
CASSSGWGGNTGELFF
>TRBV5-4|TRBJ1-1|TRBD1|NA
TGTGCCACCACCATAACAGGGGTTTGGACTGAAGCTTTCTTT
CATTITGVWTEAFF
>TRBV6-1|TRBJ1-6|TRBD1|NA
TGTGCCAGCAGTGAAGCGGAAGGGGGCAGGTCACCCCTCCACTTT
CASSEAEGGRSPLHF
>TRBV11-2|TRBJ2-7|NA|NA
TGTGCCAGCAGCTTAGCGCGCGAGCAGTACTTC
CASSLAREQYF
>TRBV5-4|TRBJ2-2|NA|few
TGTGCCAGCAGCTCGTCTAACACCGGGGAGCTGTTTTTT
CASSSSNTGELFF
>TRBV5-8|TRBJ2-5|NA|NA
TGTGCCAGCAGCTTGGTTAGGACTGTAGAGACCCAGTACTTC
CASSLVRTVETQYF
>TRBV7-2|TRBJ2-2|NA|NA
TGTGCCAGCAGCTTCCCCTACACCGGGGAGCTGTTTTTT
CASSFPYTGELFF
>TRBV6-5|TRBJ1-5|NA|NA
TGTGCCAGCAGTTACTCGAGGGCGGCGAATCAGCCCCAGCATTTT
CASSYSRAANQPQHF
>TRBV6-6|TRBJ2-1|TRBD2|NA
TGTGCCAGCAGTTACGGGGGGGCCTACAATGAGCAGTTCTTC
CASSYGGAYNEQFF
>TRBV30|TRBJ1-2|NA|few
TGTGCCTGGAGTGGCCTCCTTAGACAGCGCTACACCTTC
CAWSGLLRQRYTF
>TRBV6-5|TRBJ2-1|TRBD2|NA
TGTGCCAGCAGACTCAGCGGGGGGCGGGTCAATGAGCAGTTCTTC
CASRLSGGRVNEQFF
>TRBV7-2|TRBJ1-5|NA|NA
TGTGCCAGCAGCCTCCCGAATCAGCCCCAGCATTTT
CASSLPNQPQHF
>TRBV24-1|TRBJ2-6|TRBD2|NA
TGTGCCACCAGTCTAGCGGGGGCGGCTCCTGGGGCCAACGTCCTGACTTTC
CATSLAGAAPGANVLTF
>TRBV11-1|TRBJ1-1|NA|NA
TGTGCCAGCAGCTTGGGGGCTCAAGCTTTCTTT
CASSLGAQAFF
>TRBV5-1|TRBJ1-1|NA|NA
TGCGCCAGCAGCTTGTACCGGACGGGGGGATCGGCTTTCTTT
CASSLYRTGGSAFF
>TRBV5-1|TRBJ1-1|NA|NA
TGCGCCAGCACCTCCCCCGAACAGGGCAACACTGAAGCTTTCTTT
CASTSPEQGNTEAFF
>TRBV27|TRBJ1-6|TRBD1|NA
TGTGCCAGCAGTTTTGGGGACAGGTTCAATTCACCCCTCCACTTT
CASSFGDRFNSPLHF